This passage covers 25 T cell receptor beta chains from one sample sequenced in a study of T cells expressing NK-cell markers. TCRdb reanalyzed the 5' RACE reads, giving one entry per CDR3 protein sequence and no DNA. In all, the sample yields 250,000 to 300,000 distinct CDR3 sequences. Input material: blood T cells: a sorted CD56 or NKG2C T cell subset, CD4+ or CD8+ T cells, or bulk PBMC T cells (not recorded which). These TCRs come from a man aged 18-30 years in good health.

The J gene is TRBJ1-3, the V gene TRBV20-1. Germline CDR1 reads DFQATT; CDR2 reads SNEGSKA (reference sequence). The CDR3 sequence is 14 residues long. The CDR3 spells CSASFGNSGNTIYF.

The gene calls are TRBV20-1 and TRBJ2-1; the D gene TCRdb calls, TRBD1, cannot be checked with no DNA. The CDR3 loop spans 11 amino acids. Germline lookup yields CDR1 DFQATT and CDR2 SNEGSKA (reference sequence). This chain's CDR3 is CSAWDSPEQFF.

The chain carries TRBV5-1 and TRBJ2-1; TCRdb's D gene call, TRBD1, goes unchecked for lack of DNA. Germline values: CDR1 SGHRS, CDR2 YFSETQ. This CDR3 is 13 amino acids long. The CDR3: CASSLVPGSEQFF. Combining the CDR3 with reference TRBV5-1 and TRBJ2-1 gives the whole variable domain KAGVTQTPRYLIKTRGQQVTLSCSPISGHRSVSWYQQTPGQGLQFLFEYFSETQRNKGNFPGRFSGRQFSNSRSEMNVSTLELGDSALYLCASSLVPGSEQFFGPGTRLTVL.

V and J are TRBV6-5 and TRBJ1-1; as DNA is missing, the TRBD1 call by TCRdb cannot be tested. CDR1 and CDR2 from the germline V gene are MNHEY and SVGAGI. There are 15 residues in the CDR3. CDR3 amino acids: CASSYSAGRNTEAFF.

This chain links TRBV15 with TRBJ2-5; the D call of TRBD2 rests on TCRdb alone, since no DNA is present to check it. The CDR3 spans 13 residues. The V gene's germline CDR1 is LNHNV and CDR2 YYDKDF (reference sequence). CDR3 amino acids: CATRAGPQETQYF.

The chain is built from TRBV29-1 and TRBJ1-2. Germline lookup yields CDR1 SQVTM and CDR2 ANQGSEA. CDR3 length equals 11 residues. CDR3: CSASTGYGYTF.

The V call is TRBV15, the J call TRBJ1-1; TCRdb outputs TRBD1, but without DNA this stays unchecked. The CDR3 spans 16 residues. Germline CDR1 is LNHNV and CDR2 is YYDKDF (reference sequence). The CDR3 protein is CATSKHPGQGLVEAFF.

CDR3 sequence reads: CASSLTALDSTQYF. The V call is TRBV5-5, the J call TRBJ2-5. The CDR3 runs 14 residues. Germline CDR1 and CDR2: SGHKS and YYEKEE (reference sequence).

The chain joins TRBV5-1 to TRBJ2-3; TCRdb designates TRBD1, a call that cannot be tested without DNA. Germline CDR1 is SGHRS and CDR2 is YFSETQ. The CDR3 covers 15 residues. The CDR3 is CASSLEGPRTDTQYF.

The CDR3 region is CASSKGPGTDTQYF. V gene TRBV19 combines with J gene TRBJ2-3; TCRdb picks TRBD2, but there is no DNA to check that call. Germline V gene lookup returns CDR1 LNHDA and CDR2 SQIVND (reference sequence). This CDR3 spans 14 amino acids.

The chain's CDR3 is CASKGSGLNSNQPQHF. The chain is built from TRBV6-2 or TRBV6-3 and TRBJ1-5; TCRdb proposes TRBD1, but this gene call is untestable without DNA. CDR3 length: 16 residues. Germline CDR1 MNHEY, CDR2 SVGEGT.

V is TRBV6-5 and J is TRBJ1-6. The CDR3 is 16 residues long. From germline, CDR1 is MNHEY and CDR2 SVGAGI. CDR3 protein: CASSYQAGLLDSPLHF.

The V and J genes are TRBV20-1 and TRBJ2-1; the TCRdb call, TRBD1, lacks DNA for checking. Germline V CDR1 and CDR2: DFQATT, SNEGSKA (reference sequence). The CDR3 runs to 13 residues. The CDR3 region is CSAPGTGGKSEFF.

The rearrangement uses TRBV12-3 or TRBV12-4 and TRBJ2-1; without DNA, the TCRdb call of TRBD1 cannot be checked. The CDR3 runs 13 residues. The CDR3: CASRPLRAGEQFF.

V and J are TRBV29-1 and TRBJ2-7; TCRdb's assignment of TRBD1 cannot be checked, as there is no DNA. The germline gives CDR1 SQVTM, CDR2 ANQGSEA. The CDR3 is 14 residues long. CDR3: CSVDFRGGTYEQYF.

The rearrangement uses TRBV27 and TRBJ2-6. Germline CDR1 is MNHEY and CDR2 is SMNVEV (reference sequence). There are 15 residues in the CDR3. The chain's CDR3 is CASSLMSSGANVLTF. Looking up the rest from reference TRBV27 and TRBJ2-6 gives the full variable domain: EAQVTQNPRYLITVTGKKLTVTCSQNMNHEYMSWYRQDPGLGLRQIYYSMNVEVTDKGDVPEGYKVSRKEKRNFPLILESPSPNQTSLYFCASSLMSSGANVLTFGAGSRLTVL.

The genes are TRBV29-1 and TRBJ2-1. The germline V gene encodes CDR1 SQVTM and CDR2 ANQGSEA. The CDR3 is 14 amino acids. The CDR3 spells CSVVPMTSYNEQFF.

The chain carries TRBV29-1 and TRBJ1-2; TCRdb designates TRBD1, a call that cannot be tested without DNA. CDR1 is SQVTM, CDR2 ANQGSEA, per germline. CDR3 length: 13 amino acids. This CDR3 reads CSVTGTGILGYTF.

The chain recombines TRBV7-2 with TRBJ2-2; TCRdb calls TRBD2, which cannot be checked without DNA. The CDR3 has 17 amino acids. Germline assignment: CDR1 SGHTA and CDR2 FQGNSA. The CDR3 region is CASSLARTSANTGELFF.

The chain is built from TRBV15 and TRBJ1-4; TCRdb picks TRBD1, but there is no DNA to check that call. This CDR3 has 15 residues. CDR1 LNHNV and CDR2 YYDKDF come from the germline V gene (reference sequence). The CDR3 here is CATSGTGDRGEKLFF.

The rearrangement uses TRBV6-1 and TRBJ2-3. Germline V gene data show CDR1 as MNHNS and CDR2 as SASEGT. The CDR3 spans 13 residues. The CDR3 reads CASRVLITDTQYF.

V usage is TRBV6-5 and J usage is TRBJ1-5; TCRdb indicates TRBD1, and absent DNA this call remains unverified. The CDR3 contains 17 residues. Germline-derived CDR1 and CDR2 are MNHEY and SVGAGI. The CDR3 loop reads CASRGRFSGGSNQPQHF.

This sequence joins TRBV15 and TRBJ1-6. Per germline, CDR1 LNHNV and CDR2 YYDKDF (reference sequence). CDR3 length: 13 amino acids. The CDR3 region is CATSRDLDKPLHF.

CDR3 loop: CASSQEDRYSYEQYF. The chain links TRBV4-2 to TRBJ2-7; the TCRdb D gene call, TRBD1, has no DNA to confirm it. This CDR3 region has 15 residues. Germline CDR1 reads LGHNA; CDR2 reads YNFKEQ.

The V and J genes are TRBV28 and TRBJ1-4; TCRdb selects TRBD1, and the lack of DNA leaves this call unchecked. The CDR3 extends over 14 amino acids. The germline V gene encodes CDR1 MDHEN and CDR2 SYDVKM. This chain's CDR3 is CASSLQGADEKLFF.